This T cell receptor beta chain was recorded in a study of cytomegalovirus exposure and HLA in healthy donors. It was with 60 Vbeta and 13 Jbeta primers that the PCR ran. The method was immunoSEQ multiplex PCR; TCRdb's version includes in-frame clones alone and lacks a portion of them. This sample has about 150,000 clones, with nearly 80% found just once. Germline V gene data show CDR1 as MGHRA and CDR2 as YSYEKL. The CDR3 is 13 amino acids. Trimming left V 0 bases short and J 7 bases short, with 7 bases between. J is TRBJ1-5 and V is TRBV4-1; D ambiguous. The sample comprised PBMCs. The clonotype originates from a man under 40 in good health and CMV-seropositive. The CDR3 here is CASSQDHGQPQHF. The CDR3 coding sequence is TGCGCCAGCAGCCAAGATCACGGGCAGCCCCAGCATTTT.